These 2 T cell receptor beta chains share one sample of origin, sequenced in a study of blood T cell repertoires in COVID-19. Sequencing was performed with immunoSEQ multiplex PCR; in TCRdb, only in-frame clones are kept and a portion is missing. The data contain around 260,000 clones, around four fifths of them singletons. Input material: peripheral blood. These receptors came from a man in his 60s who had recovered from COVID-19.

This chain connects TRBV25-1 to TRBJ1-2, with 10 bases lining up with TRBD1. After removal of 3 bases from V and 4 bases from J, the junction contained 2 bases not matched to a gene. Per germline, CDR1 MGHDK and CDR2 SYGVNS. The CDR3 sequence is 14 residues long. The CDR3 spells CASSDWDRGYGYTF. The CDR3 coding sequence is TGTGCCAGCAGTGATTGGGACAGGGGCTATGGCTACACCTTC.

DNA of the CDR3: TGCGCCAGCAGCCAAGATGGTGTACTAGCAGGTTGGAATGAGCAGTTCTTC. It specifies CASSQDGVLAGWNEQFF. This chain connects TRBV4-1 to TRBJ2-1, with D tentatively TRBD2 (6 bases). The germline V gene encodes CDR1 MGHRA and CDR2 YSYEKL. The V end was cut by 0 bases, the J end by 7 bases, with 19 bases between. CDR3 length: 17 residues.